The T cell receptor beta chain described here comes from a study of blood T cells in healthy people across ages. A sample-barcoded 5' primer and a J-beta primer mix were used in a second PCR of roughly 7 to 11 cycles. TCRdb analysed the 5' RACE reads with MiXCR anew, one entry per CDR3 protein. Altogether 850,000 to 1,000,000 distinct CDR3 sequences are present, roughly 50% being singletons, with the ten largest covering over 20%. Comment on this clonotype: Its antigen remains unknown.

Germline CDR1 and CDR2: PRHDT and FYEKMQ (reference sequence). This CDR3 spans 15 amino acids. V lost 3 bases and J 4 bases, leaving 16 bases between the germline ends. Points from the study as a whole: With naive T cell percentage, TCR beta diversity showed a strong correlation.

Material: blood. The TCR comes from a woman aged 55-70 years in good health. The chain recombines TRBV13 with TRBJ2-7; D tentatively reads TRBD1 or TRBD2 (5 bases each). The CDR3: CASSFSGPGTYEQYF. The DNA for the CDR3 is TGTGCCAGCAGCTTCAGTGGGCCAGGGACGTACGAGCAGTACTTC.